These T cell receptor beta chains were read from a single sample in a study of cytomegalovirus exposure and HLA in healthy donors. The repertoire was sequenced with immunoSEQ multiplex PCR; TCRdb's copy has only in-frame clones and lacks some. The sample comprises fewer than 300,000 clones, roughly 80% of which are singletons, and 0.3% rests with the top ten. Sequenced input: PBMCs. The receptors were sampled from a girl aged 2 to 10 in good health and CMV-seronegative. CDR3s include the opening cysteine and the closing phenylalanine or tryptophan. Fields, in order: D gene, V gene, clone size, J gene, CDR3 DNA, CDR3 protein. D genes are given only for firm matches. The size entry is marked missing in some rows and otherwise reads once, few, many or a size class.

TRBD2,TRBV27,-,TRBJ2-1,TGTGCCAGCAGTGTGACTAGCGGGGCTAATGAGCAGTTCTTC,CASSVTSGANEQFF
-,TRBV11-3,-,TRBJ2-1,TGTGCCAGCAGCTTAGTTCGGGGGTACAATGAGCAGTTCTTC,CASSLVRGYNEQFF
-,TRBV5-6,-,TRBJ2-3,TGTGCCAGCAGCTTGTGGGGGGGCGGGAAAGATACGCAGTATTTT,CASSLWGGGKDTQYF
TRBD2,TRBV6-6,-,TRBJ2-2,TGTGCCAGCAGTTACGGAGGACTAGCGGGGGCCGGGGAGCTGTTTTTT,CASSYGGLAGAGELFF
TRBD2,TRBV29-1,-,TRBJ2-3,TGCAGCGTTGAAGGGGTTCCAGCGGGGGGTAGGACAGATACGCAGTATTTT,CSVEGVPAGGRTDTQYF
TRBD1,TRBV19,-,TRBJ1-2,TGTGCCAGTAGTGCTCGGGGGACAGGGGGCCTTGACCCCTATGGCTACACCTTC,CASSARGTGGLDPYGYTF
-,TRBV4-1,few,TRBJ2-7,TGCGCCAGCAGCCAAGATCTTCCGGAGGACCACGAGCAGTACTTC,CASSQDLPEDHEQYF
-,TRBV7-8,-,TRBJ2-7,TGTGCCAGCAGCTTAGGTGCACTAGACTACGAGCAGTACTTC,CASSLGALDYEQYF
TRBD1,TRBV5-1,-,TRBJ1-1,TGCGCCAGCAGTCCCGGGACAGCGGGCTCGTCGGGAGCTTTCTTT,CASSPGTAGSSGAFF
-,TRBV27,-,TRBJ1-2,TGTGCCAGCAGTTTTCGGGAAAGGGATGGCTACACCTTC,CASSFRERDGYTF
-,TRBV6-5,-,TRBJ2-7,TGTGCCAGCAAAAAGACAGGCTCCTACGAGCAGTACTTC,CASKKTGSYEQYF
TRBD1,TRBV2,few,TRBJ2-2,TGTGCCAGCAGTCCAGGGGGAGCCGGGGAGCTGTTTTTT,CASSPGGAGELFF
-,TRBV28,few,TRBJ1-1,TGTGCCAGCAGCGCCCTTCATTGGAGGTCCCGGACTGAAGCTTTCTTT,CASSALHWRSRTEAFF
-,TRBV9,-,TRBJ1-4,TGTGCCAGCAGCGTAGCTCCCACGGCGGAAAATGAAAAACTGTTTTTT,CASSVAPTAENEKLFF
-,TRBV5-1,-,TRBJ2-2,TGCGCCAGCATCTCTGATGGACTCGCGAACACCGGGGAGCTGTTTTTT,CASISDGLANTGELFF
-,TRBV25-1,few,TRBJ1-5,TGTGCCAGCAGGGGCAATGGCAATCAGCCCCAGCATTTT,CASRGNGNQPQHF
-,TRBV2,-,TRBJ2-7,TGTGCCAGCACGTCTGGGGGGATTAGCTCCTACGAGCAGTACTTC,CASTSGGISSYEQYF
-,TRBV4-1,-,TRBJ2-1,TGCGCCAGCAGCCAAGGCCCGGCCTACAATGAGCAGTTCTTC,CASSQGPAYNEQFF
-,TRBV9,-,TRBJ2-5,TGTGCCAGCAGCGTACAGGGATCCCTGGAAGAGACCCAGTACTTC,CASSVQGSLEETQYF
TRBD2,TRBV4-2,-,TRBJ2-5,TGTGCCAGCAGCCCCAGCGGGAGCCGTATTCGGGAGCAGTACTTC,CASSPSGSRIREQYF
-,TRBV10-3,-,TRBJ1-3,TGTGCCACCAGGGTTCAGTCTGGAAACACCATATATTTT,CATRVQSGNTIYF
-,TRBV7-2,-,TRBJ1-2,TGTGCCAGCAGCGTTCGGACAGCCGGCTACACCTTC,CASSVRTAGYTF
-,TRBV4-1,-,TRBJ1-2,TGCGCCAGCGGACTTCGGGCCTTGGGGGGTTCGATTAAGTATGGCTACACCTTC,CASGLRALGGSIKYGYTF
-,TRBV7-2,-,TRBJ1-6,TGTGCCAGCAGCCCTAGAGGGATTAAAGCCCTCCACTTT,CASSPRGIKALHF
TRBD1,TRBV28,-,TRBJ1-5,TGTGCCAGCAGTCCCATGCATATAACAGGGGCGGGCAATCAGCCCCAGCATTTT,CASSPMHITGAGNQPQHF
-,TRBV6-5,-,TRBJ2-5,TGTGCCAGCAGTTACTCGAGGGGGGGGGAGACCCAGTACTTC,CASSYSRGGETQYF
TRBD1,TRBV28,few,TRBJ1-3,TGTGCCAGCAGAAAACAGGGGACGTTCTCTGGAAACACCATATATTTT,CASRKQGTFSGNTIYF
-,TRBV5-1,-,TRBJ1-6,TGCGCCAGCAGCTTGTCCCTAGACAGAGATTCACCCCTCCACTTT,CASSLSLDRDSPLHF
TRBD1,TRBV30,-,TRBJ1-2,TGTGCCTGGAGCAGGGACAGCTATGGCTACACCTTC,CAWSRDSYGYTF
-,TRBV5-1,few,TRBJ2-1,TGCGCCAGCAGGAGTTCAGGTACCAATGAGCAGTTCTTC,CASRSSGTNEQFF
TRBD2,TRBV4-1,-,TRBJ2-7,TGCGCCAGCAGCCAAGACGAGCGGGAGGGCTACGAGCAGTACTTC,CASSQDEREGYEQYF
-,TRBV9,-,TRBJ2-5,TGTGCCAGCAGCGTAGCGAGAGAGACCCAGTACTTC,CASSVARETQYF
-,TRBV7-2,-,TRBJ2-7,TGTGCCAGCAGCTATCACAGGGTGGGCGGTAACGAGCAGTACTTC,CASSYHRVGGNEQYF
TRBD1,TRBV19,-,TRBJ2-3,TGTGCCAGTAGTCCGGGACAGGGGCTAACCGATACGCAGTATTTT,CASSPGQGLTDTQYF
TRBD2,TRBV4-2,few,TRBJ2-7,TGTGCCAGCAGCCAAGGTTTGTGGGAGGGCCCCCACGAGCAGTACTTC,CASSQGLWEGPHEQYF
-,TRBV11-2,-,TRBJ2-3,TGTGCCAGCAGTTCTACAGAACGCACAGATACGCAGTATTTT,CASSSTERTDTQYF
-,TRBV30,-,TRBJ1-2,TGTGCCTGGATCGATGGCTACACCTTC,CAWIDGYTF
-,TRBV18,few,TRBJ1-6,TGTGCCAGCTCACCCCGGGAGCCCTATAATTCACCCCTCCACTTT,CASSPREPYNSPLHF
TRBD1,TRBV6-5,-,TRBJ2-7,TGTGCCAGCAGTTACTCACAGGGGCTACCCTACGAGCAGTACTTC,CASSYSQGLPYEQYF
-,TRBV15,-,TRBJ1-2,TGTGCCACCAGCAGAGAAGGTTTAAGGGGCGGTGGCTACACCTTC,CATSREGLRGGGYTF
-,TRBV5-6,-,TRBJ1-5,TGTGCCAGCAGCTTGGGCCAGGGAGGGTTCCAGCCCCAGCATTTT,CASSLGQGGFQPQHF
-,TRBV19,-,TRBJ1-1,TGTGCCAGTAGTATAGGGGGCAGAATGAACACTGAAGCTTTCTTT,CASSIGGRMNTEAFF
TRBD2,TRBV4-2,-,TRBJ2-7,TGTGCCAGCAGCCAACGGACTAGCGGGGAGACCAAAAAGACCTACGAGCAGTACTTC,CASSQRTSGETKKTYEQYF
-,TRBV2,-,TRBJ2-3,TGTGCCAGCAGTACCGGGACAACTAGCACAGATACGCAGTATTTT,CASSTGTTSTDTQYF
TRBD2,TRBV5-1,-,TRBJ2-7,TGCGCCAGCAGCTTGGTGGGTAGCGGGAGTCGTATCGAGCAGTACTTC,CASSLVGSGSRIEQYF
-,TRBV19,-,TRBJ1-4,TGTGCCAGTTGCCGGTCGGGGGGAATAAATGAAAAACTGTTTTTT,CASCRSGGINEKLFF
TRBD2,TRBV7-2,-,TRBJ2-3,TGTGCCAGCGGGAAGAGAAGCGGGGGGAACACAGATACGCAGTATTTT,CASGKRSGGNTDTQYF
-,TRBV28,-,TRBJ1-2,TGTGCCAGCAGCCAGAAGCAGGGATGGGGTGGCTACACCTTC,CASSQKQGWGGYTF
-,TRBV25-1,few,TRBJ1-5,TGTGCCAGCAGTGCGGGGAATCATCAGCCCCAGCATTTT,CASSAGNHQPQHF
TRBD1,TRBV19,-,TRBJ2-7,TGTGCCAGTAGTAACAACTATCAGGGGGCTCGGGGCGAGCAGTACTTC,CASSNNYQGARGEQYF
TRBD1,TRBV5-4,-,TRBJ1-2,TGTGCCAGCAGCCATCCGGGACAGGGAGGCTACACCTTC,CASSHPGQGGYTF